These 30 T cell receptor beta chains share one sample of origin, sequenced in a study of T-cell memory formation after mild COVID-19. From the 5' RACE reads, TCRdb called clonotypes with MiXCR, one entry per CDR3 protein. This repertoire shows approximately 82,000 distinct CDR3 sequences, 10% to 15% found once; its top ten account for more than 35%. Specimen: PBMCs or a T cell subset sorted from them (not recorded which). Every receptor here comes from a man aged 18 to 30 who had mild COVID-19 (a few samples of this study predate the infection). Cell type and time point are not known.

This clonotype was seen a handful of times. In DNA, the CDR3 is TGTGCCAACAGAGAGGAAAACTATGGCTACACCTTC. It translates to CANREENYGYTF. The chain has TRBV12-3 or TRBV12-4 and TRBJ1-2; D ambiguous. CDR3 length equals 12 residues. Deletions cut 10 bases from V and 2 bases from J, with 11 bases between.

This clonotype was found a few times. The chain has TRBV9 and TRBJ2-3; TRBD2 is a possible D gene (6 bases). V was cut by 3 bases and J by 2 bases, with 13 bases left in between. The CDR3 length is 15 residues. Germline V gene lookup returns CDR1 SGDLS and CDR2 YYNGEE. CDR3 nucleotide sequence: TGTGCCAGCAGCGCCTACGGGGGTCCCACAGATACGCAGTATTTT. Amino acid sequence: CASSAYGGPTDTQYF. The full variable domain, in which reference TRBV9 and TRBJ2-3 provide the parts outside the CDR3, is DSGVTQTPKHLITATGQRVTLRCSPRSGDLSVYWYQQSLDQGLQFLIQYYNGEERAKGNILERFSAQQFPDLHSELNLSSLELGDSALYFCASSAYGGPTDTQYFGPGTRLTVL.

This chain connects TRBV6-4 to TRBJ2-1; D is perhaps TRBD2 (6 bases). Trimming cost V 5 bases and J 0 bases, with 11 bases left between them. This CDR3 has 15 amino acids. Germline CDR1 is MRHNA and CDR2 is SNTAGT. CDR3 protein: CASSPSGGSYNEQFF. The CDR3 DNA sequence: TGTGCCAGCAGTCCCTCCGGGGGCTCCTACAATGAGCAGTTCTTC.

This clonotype was seen a handful of times. This rearrangement joins TRBV2 to TRBJ1-2; 8 bases are shared with TRBD1. Looked up from germline, CDR1 is SNHLY and CDR2 is FYNNEI. This CDR3 comprises 12 residues. V lost 11 bases, J lost 3 bases, and 5 bases stayed unmatched. Here the CDR3 DNA reads TGTGCCTCCACGGACAGGGACTATGGCTACACCTTC. Translation: CASTDRDYGYTF.

The chain uses TRBV2 and TRBJ2-7, with D possibly called TRBD1 or TRBD2 (5 bases each). The CDR3 covers 14 residues. Germline V gene lookup returns CDR1 SNHLY and CDR2 FYNNEI. Trimming left V 6 bases short and J 4 bases short, with 16 bases between. CDR3 loop: CASRGVRIVYEQYF. The CDR3 nucleotides read TGTGCCAGCAGGGGGGTGCGTATCGTTTACGAGCAGTACTTC.

V is TRBV9 and J is TRBJ2-2; TRBD2 matches at 13 bases. Germline assignment: CDR1 SGDLS and CDR2 YYNGEE. The CDR3 covers 20 residues. Unmatched junction bases numbered 12, after V lost 0 bases and J lost 4 bases. The CDR3 nucleotides are TGTGCCAGCAGCGTAGCTACTGGACTAGCGGGGGCCTCGGTCACCGGGGAGCTGTTTTTT. Residues: CASSVATGLAGASVTGELFF.

Ten or more counts support this clonotype. J is TRBJ2-5 and V is TRBV29-1; the D is unclear. Germline CDR1 is SQVTM and CDR2 is ANQGSEA. CDR3 size: 13 residues. V shed 6 bases and J shed 0 bases, with 11 bases lying between them. The CDR3 DNA sequence: TGCAGCGTCCTTCCCTGGGACCAAGAGACCCAGTACTTC. Residues: CSVLPWDQETQYF.

The rearrangement joins TRBV4-1 to TRBJ2-1; possible D gene TRBD2, 6 bases. CDR1 MGHRA and CDR2 YSYEKL come from the germline V gene. Trimming pared 3 bases from V and 6 bases from J, leaving 9 bases between. This CDR3 comprises 13 residues. CDR3 region: CASSQGLSNEQFF. As DNA, the CDR3 is TGCGCCAGCAGCCAGGGACTGAGCAATGAGCAGTTCTTC.

This clonotype has ten or more counts. The chain links TRBV12-3 or TRBV12-4 to TRBJ2-5; D is perhaps TRBD2 (6 bases). The CDR3 is made up of 15 amino acids. Trimming pared 6 bases from V and 0 bases from J, leaving 14 bases between. CDR3 bases: TGTGCCAGCAGCCCATGGGGCGGGGACCAAGAGACCCAGTACTTC. It yields the protein CASSPWGGDQETQYF.

This chain uses TRBV4-1 with TRBJ2-7, with D unresolved. Trimming shortened V by 4 bases and J by 3 bases, and 10 bases separated the two germline ends. Germline V gene data show CDR1 as MGHRA and CDR2 as YSYEKL. This CDR3 region has 13 residues. CDR3 in DNA: TGCGCCAGCAGCCTCGACAACAACTACGAGCAGTACGTC. Translating gives CASSLDNNYEQYV.

The CDR3 loop reads CASSLGLSREQYF. The CDR3 coding sequence is TGCGCCAGCAGCTTGGGGCTCTCTAGGGAGCAGTACTTC. This chain uses TRBV5-1 with TRBJ2-7; D not resolved. CDR3 length: 13 amino acids. The ends were cut back, 0 bases at V and 7 bases at J, with 11 bases in the middle. Germline V gene lookup returns CDR1 SGHRS and CDR2 YFSETQ.

There are a few counts of this clonotype. This chain links TRBV25-1 with TRBJ2-3; 8 positions match TRBD2. This CDR3 has 16 amino acids. Germline V CDR1 and CDR2: MGHDK, SYGVNS. V lost 2 bases to trimming and J lost 0 bases; unmatched junction nucleotides: 4. CDR3 amino acids: CASSETSGSSTDTQYF. The CDR3 DNA reads as TGTGCCAGCAGTGAAACTAGCGGTTCTAGCACAGATACGCAGTATTTT.

This clonotype has just a few counts. The V and J genes are TRBV5-1 and TRBJ1-1, with 10 bases fitting TRBD1. V lost 2 bases and J lost 1; bases outside the gene matches: 8. The CDR3 extends over 17 amino acids. Germline CDR1 SGHRS, CDR2 YFSETQ. In DNA, the CDR3 is TGCGCCAGCAGCTTCGGGGACAGGGGTGTTCGGAACACTGAAGCTTTCTTT. Translation: CASSFGDRGVRNTEAFF.

The chain carries TRBV7-8 and TRBJ2-4, with 8 bases that match TRBD1. Germline V gene sequence: CDR1 SGHVS, CDR2 FQNEAQ. The CDR3 runs to 14 residues. Unmatched junction bases numbered 5, after V lost 2 bases and J lost 8 bases. The DNA for the CDR3 is TGTGCCAGCAGCTTAACAGGGGGAGGTGACATTCAGTACTTC. It specifies CASSLTGGGDIQYF.

J is TRBJ1-6 and V is TRBV6-5, with 7 bases matching TRBD1. The trim removed 0 bases at V and 3 bases at J, leaving 2 bases unmatched. Germline V gene sequence: CDR1 MNHEY, CDR2 SVGAGI. This CDR3 spans 16 amino acids. Here the CDR3 DNA reads TGTGCCAGCAGTTACTCGGGACAGCTCTATAATTCACCCCTCCACTTT. Translated: CASSYSGQLYNSPLHF.

The chain combines TRBV30 with TRBJ2-7; D call uncertain. The CDR3 totals 12 residues. The V end was cut by 1 base, the J end by 1 base, with 5 bases between. Germline V gives CDR1 GTSNPN, CDR2 SVGIG (reference sequence). CDR3 DNA sequence: TGTGCCTGGAGTGCCAATTCCTACGAGCAGTACGTC. Encoded protein: CAWSANSYEQYV.

The chain uses TRBV6-2 or TRBV6-3 and TRBJ1-6; D perhaps matches TRBD1 (5 bases). CDR3 length: 14 residues. Germline CDR1 is MNHEY and CDR2 is SVGEGT. Trimming removed 5 bases from V and 9 bases from J, with 14 bases in between. CDR3 amino acids: CASSLRDVISPLHF. CDR3 DNA: TGTGCCAGCAGTCTCCGGGACGTAATTTCACCCCTCCACTTT.

The sample holds a few counts of this clonotype. The gene calls are TRBV30 and TRBJ2-3; TRBD1 might be the D (5 bases). The germline CDR1 and CDR2 sequences are GTSNPN and SVGIG (reference sequence). The CDR3 is 12 residues long. The CDR3 reads CAKGWGADTQYF. DNA of the CDR3: TGTGCTAAGGGATGGGGCGCAGATACGCAGTATTTT.

The rearrangement uses TRBV7-9 and TRBJ2-1; 8 nucleotides match TRBD2. V was clipped by 4 bases and J by 3 bases; unmatched bases: 17. This CDR3 is built from 19 residues. CDR1 SEHNR and CDR2 FQNEAQ come from the germline V gene (reference sequence). This CDR3 is CASSSSGTVRGGNYNEQFF. In nucleotides, the CDR3 is TGTGCCAGCAGCTCGTCAGGAACCGTCCGGGGGGGAAACTACAATGAGCAGTTCTTC.

In this sample, this clonotype turned up a few times. V gene TRBV6-7 combines with J gene TRBJ2-7; D remains ambiguous. TRBV6-7 belongs to the ORF category, with a function that is uncertain. V was shortened by 8 bases and J by 1 base, with 27 bases between the two germline ends. This CDR3 spans 18 amino acids. The CDR3 is CASCTPPGSLIVSYEQYF. The CDR3, as DNA: TGTGCCAGCTGTACCCCACCTGGGTCCCTTATCGTGTCCTACGAGCAGTACTTC.

The J gene is TRBJ2-7, the V gene TRBV20-1; D remains ambiguous. This CDR3 is 15 amino acids long. V was pared by 0 bases and J by 3 bases, with 15 bases between. The germline CDR1 and CDR2 sequences are DFQATT and SNEGSKA (reference sequence). Here the CDR3 reads CSARDTGSTYYEQYF. As DNA, the CDR3 is TGCAGTGCTAGAGATACGGGCAGCACCTACTACGAGCAGTACTTC.

The chain joins TRBV29-1 to TRBJ2-5; D unclear. Germline-derived CDR1 and CDR2 are SQVTM and ANQGSEA. The CDR3 runs 13 residues. Trimming removed 0 bases from V and 2 bases from J, with 7 bases in between. The chain's CDR3 is CSVEEGLQETQYF. As DNA, the CDR3 is TGCAGCGTTGAAGAAGGCCTGCAAGAGACCCAGTACTTC. Combining the CDR3 with reference TRBV29-1 and TRBJ2-5 gives the whole variable domain SAVISQKPSRDICQRGTSLTIQCQVDSQVTMMFWYRQQPGQSLTLIATANQGSEATYESGFVIDKFPISRPNLTFSTLTVSNMSPEDSSIYLCSVEEGLQETQYFGPGTRLLVL.

This clonotype was detected a few times. The chain employs TRBV14 and TRBJ1-1; D ambiguous. V lost 3 bases to trimming and J lost 4 bases, with 3 bases between them. Germline lookup yields CDR1 SGHDN and CDR2 FVKESK. CDR3 size: 11 residues. The CDR3 reads CASSQATEAFF. DNA for the CDR3: TGTGCCAGCAGCCAGGCCACTGAAGCTTTCTTT.

The rearrangement links TRBV12-3 or TRBV12-4 to TRBJ1-4, with 8 bases lining up with TRBD1. J gave up 7 bases and V 6 bases, and 7 bases lay outside the gene matches. The CDR3 sequence is 14 residues long. This chain's CDR3 is CASRNQGASEKLFF. CDR3 nucleotide sequence: TGTGCCAGCAGAAACCAGGGGGCTAGTGAAAAACTGTTTTTT.

The gene calls are TRBV6-5 and TRBJ2-7; D unresolved. The CDR3 is 12 residues long. V was clipped by 7 bases and J by 5 bases, with 12 bases between them. Germline lookup yields CDR1 MNHEY and CDR2 SVGAGI. The CDR3: CASTSGFNEQYF. CDR3 bases: TGTGCCAGCACGTCCGGGTTCAACGAGCAGTACTTC.

This clonotype was picked up a small number of times. The chain recombines TRBV6-2 or TRBV6-3 with TRBJ1-5; TRBD1 is a possible D gene (5 bases). Trimming stripped 0 bases from V and 6 bases from J, with 15 bases between. The CDR3 has 16 residues. CDR1 is MNHEY and CDR2 is SVGEGT in the germline V gene. CDR3 residues: CASSYSTARVRQPQHF. The CDR3 bases are TGTGCCAGCAGTTACTCGACCGCCAGGGTTCGTCAGCCCCAGCATTTT.

The chain has TRBV7-6 and TRBJ2-5, with D tentatively TRBD1 or TRBD2 (6 bases each). V dropped 5 bases and J dropped 0 bases, with 10 bases sitting between them. Germline V gene sequence: CDR1 SGHVS, CDR2 FNYEAQ. The CDR3 contains 14 residues. This CDR3 is CASSRGTYQETQYF. CDR3 DNA sequence: TGTGCCAGCAGCCGCGGGACATACCAAGAGACCCAGTACTTC.

This clonotype appeared many times. This chain connects TRBV7-6 to TRBJ2-3; 10 positions agree with TRBD2. Germline trimming cut 5 bases from V and 1 base from J; bases unmatched to any gene: 3. The germline gives CDR1 SGHVS, CDR2 FNYEAQ. The CDR3 extends over 15 amino acids. This chain's CDR3 is CASSASGGGTDTQYF. The CDR3 DNA follows: TGTGCCAGCAGCGCGAGCGGGGGGGGCACAGATACGCAGTATTTT.

This clonotype was detected only a few times. The chain has TRBV15 and TRBJ2-1; TRBD1 aligns across 7 bases. The CDR3 extends over 16 amino acids. The germline V gene encodes CDR1 LNHNV and CDR2 YYDKDF (reference sequence). With V trimmed by 3 bases and J by 3 bases, 8 bases remained unmatched. This chain's CDR3 is CATSSGAGTDYNEQFF. DNA for the CDR3: TGTGCCACCAGCAGCGGCGCCGGGACAGACTACAATGAGCAGTTCTTC.

The chain couples TRBV20-1 to TRBJ1-2; the match to TRBD1 covers 10 bases. This CDR3 has 18 amino acids. Germline CDR1 is DFQATT and CDR2 is SNEGSKA (reference sequence). With V trimmed by 2 bases and J by 4 bases, 16 bases remained unmatched. CDR3 coding DNA: TGCAGTGCTAGACCAGCCGGGACAGGGGTATCTGGGTTCTATGGCTACACCTTC. Translating gives CSARPAGTGVSGFYGYTF.